Listed here are 23 T cell receptor beta chains from one sample, sequenced in a study of T cells in Graves' hyperthyroidism and ophthalmopathy. There were TCR beta CDR3 regions amplified from RNA transcripts. A set of HTBI primers served as the primers for a first-round RT-PCR of the TCR CDR3. TCRdb ran MiXCR on the multiplex PCR reads and lists one entry per CDR3 protein. The data contain around 520,000 distinct CDR3 sequences, approximately 25% of them seen just once; the ten biggest clones take up approximately 10%. The sequenced sample was blood. Receptors originate from a woman between 25 and 40 years old with Graves' ophthalmopathy.

This clonotype was found once. The chain joins TRBV6-2 or TRBV6-3 to TRBJ1-2; 10 bases match TRBD1. CDR1 is MNHEY and CDR2 is SVGEGT in the germline V gene. V gave up 5 bases and J gave up 4 bases; unmatched junction bases: 16. The CDR3 is 18 residues long. CDR3 bases: TGTGCCAGCAGTCCCCGGGACAGGGGCTTTCAGGGCTCCTATGGCTACACCTTC. Translation: CASSPRDRGFQGSYGYTF.

This clonotype was seen more than once but under ten times. The rearrangement joins TRBV28 to TRBJ2-7, with 10 bases aligning to TRBD2. There are 15 residues in the CDR3. Losses at the gene ends were 6 bases for V and 2 bases for J; bases not matched to a gene: 7. CDR1 is MDHEN, CDR2 SYDVKM, per germline. CDR3 in DNA: TGTGCCAGCAGACGGACTAGCGGTTCACCCTACGAGCAGTACTTC. Translation gives CASRRTSGSPYEQYF.

This clonotype has ten or more counts. This chain connects TRBV7-2 to TRBJ1-5, with TRBD1 as a possible D gene (6 bases). With 5 bases removed from V and 7 bases from J, the gap between germline ends came to 12 bases. Per germline, CDR1 SGHTA and CDR2 FQGNSA. The CDR3 consists of 13 residues. The CDR3 region is CASSAQGNQPQHF. CDR3 DNA sequence: TGTGCCAGCAGCGCGCAGGGGAACCAGCCCCAGCATTTT.

This clonotype has just one count. The chain links TRBV5-5 to TRBJ2-5, with 10 bases lining up with TRBD1. The CDR3 contains 15 residues. CDR1 and CDR2 from the germline V gene are SGHKS and YYEKEE (reference sequence). Germline trimming cut 4 bases from V and 5 bases from J; bases unmatched to any gene: 8. CDR3 residues: CASSLRDRGWETQYF. The CDR3 DNA reads TGTGCCAGCAGCCTCCGGGACAGGGGATGGGAGACCCAGTACTTC.

This clonotype was observed many times. The gene calls are TRBV19 and TRBJ1-1; no firm D call. The CDR3 consists of 15 residues. Trimming took off 1 base at V and 1 base at J, with 10 bases between the two ends. The germline V gene encodes CDR1 LNHDA and CDR2 SQIVND (reference sequence). The CDR3 DNA reads TGTGCCAGTAGTATAGGTAGTAACGGGAACACTGAAGCTTTCTTT. It is translated as CASSIGSNGNTEAFF. Looking up the rest from reference TRBV19 and TRBJ1-1 gives the full variable domain: DGGITQSPKYLFRKEGQNVTLSCEQNLNHDAMYWYRQDPGQGLRLIYYSQIVNDFQKGDIAEGYSVSREKKESFPLTVTSAQKNPTAFYLCASSIGSNGNTEAFFGQGTRLTVV.

The chain joins TRBV2 to TRBJ2-7, with 9 bases identical to TRBD1. Germline trimming cut 11 bases from V and 2 bases from J; bases unmatched to any gene: 16. Germline V gene data show CDR1 as SNHLY and CDR2 as FYNNEI. This CDR3 comprises 16 residues. This CDR3 is CAREGVPGQGAYEQYF. CDR3 DNA: TGTGCCCGCGAGGGGGTACCGGGACAGGGAGCCTACGAGCAGTACTTC.

This clonotype was seen at least ten times. The chain joins TRBV12-3 or TRBV12-4 to TRBJ1-1; 8 nucleotides match TRBD1. CDR3 length equals 13 residues. The V gene end was trimmed by 10 bases and the J gene end by 4 bases; junction bases not matched to a gene: 8. The CDR3: CANLFTGGTEAFF. The CDR3 DNA reads TGTGCCAACCTTTTTACAGGGGGCACTGAAGCTTTCTTT.

The chain links TRBV27 to TRBJ1-1; D gene ambiguous. CDR1 is MNHEY and CDR2 is SMNVEV in the germline V gene (reference sequence). Trimming cost V 6 bases and J 1 base, with 12 bases left between them. The CDR3 is 14 amino acids. The CDR3 coding sequence is TGTGCCAGCAGCCCTATAGAGACGAACACTGAAGCTTTCTTT. As protein: CASSPIETNTEAFF.

This rearrangement joins TRBV24-1 to TRBJ1-5; possibly TRBD1 for D (5 bases). Trimming stripped 4 bases from V and 5 bases from J, with 14 bases between. Looked up from germline, CDR1 is KGHDR and CDR2 is SFDVKD. There are 15 residues in the CDR3. The CDR3 reads CATSEEGLGDQPQHF. The CDR3 DNA is TGTGCCACCAGTGAGGAGGGGTTAGGGGATCAGCCCCAGCATTTT.

Ten or more counts support this clonotype. The V call is TRBV7-8, the J call TRBJ2-2, with 10 bases fitting TRBD2. From germline, CDR1 is SGHVS and CDR2 FQNEAQ. The trim removed 3 bases at V and 7 bases at J, leaving 8 bases unmatched. The CDR3 covers 16 residues. Here the CDR3 DNA reads TGTGCCAGCAGCTTGTTTAGCGGGGGGTCCGACGGGGAGCTGTTTTTT. Its translation is CASSLFSGGSDGELFF.

This chain joins TRBV28 and TRBJ1-5; 7 nucleotides line up with TRBD1. Germline CDR1 is MDHEN and CDR2 is SYDVKM. The CDR3 has 15 residues. V lost 3 bases, J lost 4 bases, and 6 bases stayed unmatched. The DNA for the CDR3 is TGTGCCAGCAGTTTCCAGGGGGAAGTGAATCAGCCCCAGCATTTT. Amino acid sequence: CASSFQGEVNQPQHF.

At least ten counts were recorded for this clonotype. This rearrangement joins TRBV5-1 to TRBJ1-3; weak D call: TRBD1 (5 bases). The CDR3 has 16 amino acids. CDR1 is SGHRS, CDR2 YFSETQ, per germline. Trimming left V 0 bases short and J 0 bases short, with 10 bases between. CDR3 in DNA: TGCGCCAGCAGCTTGGACGGGACGGCCTCTGGAAACACCATATATTTT. Protein sequence: CASSLDGTASGNTIYF.

This clonotype was picked up many times. The chain is built from TRBV7-9 and TRBJ2-7; possibly TRBD2 for D (6 bases). V was clipped by 1 base and J by 2 bases, with 12 bases between them. Germline loops: CDR1 SEHNR, CDR2 FQNEAQ (reference sequence). CDR3 length: 15 residues. The CDR3 reads CASSLVTGDTYEQYF. CDR3 nucleotides: TGTGCCAGCAGCTTAGTGACGGGGGATACCTACGAGCAGTACTTC.

Concerning this clonotype: A read error may be the cause here, since a much bigger clone is one base away. The chain is built from TRBV6-1 and TRBJ1-5; perhaps TRBD1 as D (6 bases). The CDR3 runs 13 residues. V was pared by 6 bases and J by 7 bases, with 13 bases between. CDR1 and CDR2 (germline): MNHNS, SASEGT. CDR3 bases: TGTGCCAGCAGGCCAGGGGCGGTACAGCCCCAGCATTTT. Translated: CASRPGAVQPQHF.

Many counts were recorded for this clonotype. The chain joins TRBV7-2 to TRBJ2-4; 9 nucleotides align to TRBD2. The length of the CDR3 is 13 residues. The germline V gene has CDR1 SGHTA and CDR2 FQGNSA. Trimming took 5 bases from V and 8 from J; bases not matched to a gene: 4. The CDR3 DNA sequence: TGTGCCAGCAGCCGCGCGGGGGGGGACATTCAGTACTTC. Its translation: CASSRAGGDIQYF.

This clonotype was counted a few times. The V and J genes are TRBV7-6 and TRBJ1-3; D possibly corresponds to TRBD1 (6 bases). The V and J ends lost 5 bases and 4 bases respectively, with 15 bases between them. The germline V gene has CDR1 SGHVS and CDR2 FNYEAQ. CDR3 size: 15 residues. DNA of the CDR3: TGTGCCAGCAGCCAAATGGACAGCTACGGAAACACCATATATTTT. Its protein product is CASSQMDSYGNTIYF. The full variable domain, in which reference TRBV7-6 and TRBJ1-3 provide the parts outside the CDR3, is GAGVSQSPRYKVTKRGQDVALRCDPISGHVSLYWYRQALGQGPEFLTYFNYEAQQDKSGLPNDRFSAERPEGSISTLTIQRTEQRDSAMYRCASSQMDSYGNTIYFGEGSWLTVV.

This clonotype came up many times. The chain has TRBV28 and TRBJ2-7, with D perhaps matching TRBD2 (5 bases). This CDR3 is built from 16 residues. V was trimmed by 5 bases and J by 1 base, leaving 18 bases between them. Germline V CDR1 and CDR2: MDHEN, SYDVKM. CDR3 coding DNA: TGTGCCAGCAGTCCCCTACTAGACTCGGCATCCTACGAGCAGTACTTC. Encoded protein: CASSPLLDSASYEQYF.

The rearrangement uses TRBV12-5 and TRBJ2-5; tentatively, D is TRBD2 (5 bases). Trimming stripped 2 bases from V and 5 bases from J, with 9 bases between. The CDR3 loop spans 13 amino acids. CDR1 and CDR2 (germline): LGHNT, FRNRAP. The CDR3 is CASGLSSMETQYF. CDR3 in DNA: TGTGCTAGTGGTTTGTCTAGCATGGAGACCCAGTACTTC.

This clonotype was detected many times. The chain combines TRBV13 with TRBJ2-7; 8 bases are shared with TRBD1. The CDR3 is 14 amino acids. The ends lost 5 bases at V and 4 bases at J; junction bases unmatched: 7. CDR1 and CDR2 (germline): PRHDT, FYEKMQ (reference sequence). This chain's CDR3 is CASSGRDRRYEQYF. CDR3 nucleotides: TGTGCCAGCAGCGGCCGGGACAGGAGGTACGAGCAGTACTTC.

Many counts were recorded for this clonotype. V usage is TRBV3-1 and J usage is TRBJ2-5; TRBD2 aligns across 13 bases. J lost 2 bases, V lost 3 bases, and 6 bases had no gene match. CDR1 LGHDT and CDR2 YNNKEL come from the germline V gene (reference sequence). CDR3 length equals 17 residues. The CDR3 DNA sequence: TGTGCCAGCAGCCATGGGACTAGCGGGACTCCTCAAGAGACCCAGTACTTC. This codes for CASSHGTSGTPQETQYF.

Details on this clonotype: A much larger clone differs from this one at a single base, so this may be a read error. Lacking the conserved final phenylalanine or tryptophan, this CDR3 likely reflects a read error. The rearrangement joins TRBV6-4 to TRBJ1-2; 8 bases map to TRBD1. In germline, CDR1 is MRHNA, CDR2 SNTAGT. The V segment lost 5 bases and the J segment 4 bases; nucleotides outside the gene matches: 9. This CDR3 has 15 amino acids. CDR3 residues: CASSKTTGEIYGYTY. The CDR3 DNA follows: TGTGCCAGCAGTAAGACGACAGGGGAAATCTATGGCTACACCTAC.

This clonotype was observed many times. J is TRBJ2-2 and V is TRBV7-8, with D perhaps matching TRBD2 (6 bases). V was trimmed by 5 bases and J by 0 bases, leaving 16 bases between them. Germline lookup yields CDR1 SGHVS and CDR2 FQNEAQ. This CDR3 comprises 17 residues. The CDR3: CASSARLLASNTGELFF. The CDR3 DNA reads as TGTGCCAGCAGCGCCCGACTACTAGCCTCGAACACCGGGGAGCTGTTTTTT.

This chain connects TRBV4-1 to TRBJ2-1; D might be TRBD1 (6 bases). Germline V lookup: CDR1 MGHRA, CDR2 YSYEKL. This CDR3 spans 14 amino acids. V was clipped by 6 bases and J by 6 bases, with 15 bases between them. CDR3 nucleotide sequence: TGCGCCAGCAGTCAGGGGCAGTTCTCCAATGAGCAGTTCTTC. Translated: CASSQGQFSNEQFF.